These 12 T cell receptor beta chains originate from one sample sequenced in a study of T cells in localized non-small cell lung cancer. The assay was immunoSEQ multiplex PCR, and TCRdb's table has in-frame clones only and misses some. Found here are 100,000 to 150,000 clones, about 90% of them singletons; the top ten hold around 1.8%. The source was peripheral blood, collected before any cancer treatment. These receptors were collected from a female donor over 55 with stage I lung adenocarcinoma.

The J gene is TRBJ1-5, the V gene TRBV2; possibly TRBD1 for D (6 bases). CDR1 SNHLY and CDR2 FYNNEI come from the germline V gene. Trimming shortened V by 7 bases and J by 0 bases, and 19 bases separated the two germline ends. This CDR3 has 17 amino acids. The CDR3 spells CASTPGQTTYSNQPQHF. The DNA of the CDR3 is TGTGCCAGCACCCCGGGACAAACGACTTATAGCAATCAGCCCCAGCATTTT.

This chain connects TRBV2 to TRBJ2-5; D unclear. The germline V gene encodes CDR1 SNHLY and CDR2 FYNNEI. The CDR3 sequence is 14 residues long. The V end lost 5 bases, the J end lost 1 base, and 11 bases lay between the germline ends. CDR3 loop: CASSPTVLQETQYF. CDR3 nucleotides: TGTGCCAGCAGTCCGACGGTCCTCCAAGAGACCCAGTACTTC.

J is TRBJ2-3 and V is TRBV25-1; 8 nucleotides line up with TRBD1. The length of the CDR3 is 14 residues. J was trimmed by 7 bases and V by 4 bases; bases with no gene match: 7. The germline V gene encodes CDR1 MGHDK and CDR2 SYGVNS. CDR3 DNA: TGTGCCAGCAGTGTGCCAGGGGGCGTATATACGCAGTATTTT. Amino acids: CASSVPGGVYTQYF.

This clone was counted only a few times. The chain has TRBV7-2 and TRBJ1-1, with D perhaps matching TRBD1 (5 bases). This CDR3 spans 12 amino acids. CDR1 is SGHTA and CDR2 is FQGNSA in the germline V gene. V was cut by 5 bases and J by 7 bases, with 11 bases left in between. The CDR3, as DNA: TGTGCCAGCAGCCTAGTAAGGGGTGAAGCTTTCTTT. Amino acid sequence: CASSLVRGEAFF. The variable domain in full, completed from reference TRBV7-2 and TRBJ1-1, reads GAGVSQSPSNKVTEKGKDVELRCDPISGHTALYWYRQSLGQGLEFLIYFQGNSAPDKSGLPSDRFSAERTGGSVSTLTIQRTQQEDSAVYLCASSLVRGEAFFGQGTRLTVV.

The chain is built from TRBV5-1 and TRBJ2-5; 14 bases match TRBD2. The CDR3 has 17 residues. Germline CDR1 and CDR2: SGHRS and YFSETQ. V trimming: 1 base; J trimming: 2 bases; junction bases outside the gene matches: 4. The CDR3 DNA sequence: TGCGCCAGCAGCTTGAGACTAGCGGGAGGGGGGCAAGAGACCCAGTACTTC. Amino acids: CASSLRLAGGGQETQYF.

The chain carries TRBV5-1 and TRBJ1-4; possibly TRBD1 for D (5 bases). The CDR3 consists of 14 residues. Germline CDR1 and CDR2: SGHRS and YFSETQ. V gave up 4 bases and J gave up 4 bases, with 11 bases separating them. CDR3 nucleotides: TGCGCCAGCAGCCCGACAGCCCTTAATGAAAAACTGTTTTTT. Translated: CASSPTALNEKLFF.

The V and J genes are TRBV7-3 and TRBJ2-3; D gene unclear. V lost 2 bases, J lost 4 bases, and 7 bases lay in between. This CDR3 spans 13 amino acids. CDR1 is SGHTA, CDR2 FQGTGA, per germline. The CDR3 DNA is TGTGCCAGCAGCTTAGCTAGGGCAGATACGCAGTATTTT. This encodes CASSLARADTQYF.

The chain couples TRBV5-6 to TRBJ2-1; possible D gene TRBD2, 7 bases. The germline V gene encodes CDR1 SGHDT and CDR2 YYEEEE. Trimming pared 1 base from V and 7 bases from J, leaving 18 bases between. The CDR3 has 16 residues. The CDR3 spells CASSLFAGAGANEQFF. In DNA form, the CDR3 reads TGTGCCAGCAGCTTGTTTGCGGGGGCAGGGGCGAATGAGCAGTTCTTC.

This clone has just a few counts. This chain links TRBV6-1 with TRBJ1-2; a weak D match, TRBD1 (6 bases). Trimming stripped 3 bases from V and 8 bases from J, with 16 bases between. This CDR3 is built from 14 residues. Germline values: CDR1 MNHNS, CDR2 SASEGT. The CDR3 spells CASSEVTGGRGYTF. Here the CDR3 DNA reads TGTGCCAGCAGTGAGGTGACAGGTGGCCGGGGCTACACCTTC.

The V and J genes are TRBV4-1 and TRBJ1-3; D gene ambiguous. The CDR3 covers 18 residues. Trimming took off 2 bases at V and 4 bases at J, with 21 bases between the two ends. Germline loops: CDR1 MGHRA, CDR2 YSYEKL. CDR3 residues: CASSQQPLDSVLGNTIYF. DNA of the CDR3: TGCGCCAGCAGCCAACAGCCTCTGGATTCTGTTCTCGGAAACACCATATATTTT.

This chain uses TRBV9 with TRBJ2-7; no definite D call. V dropped 4 bases and J dropped 5 bases, with 10 bases sitting between them. From germline, CDR1 is SGDLS and CDR2 YYNGEE. The CDR3 contains 12 residues. CDR3 nucleotides: TGTGCCAGCAGCTCCCAGCCGGACGAGCAGTACTTC. Its translation: CASSSQPDEQYF.

This chain links TRBV18 with TRBJ2-1, with D tentatively TRBD1 (6 bases). In germline, CDR1 is KGHSH, CDR2 LQKENI. The germline V and J ends were trimmed by 1 base and 4 bases, with 11 bases remaining between them. The CDR3 loop spans 15 amino acids. The CDR3: CASSPQGVRYNEQFF. Written as DNA, the CDR3 is TGTGCCAGCTCACCACAGGGGGTACGATACAATGAGCAGTTCTTC.